This passage covers 26 T cell receptor beta chains from one sample sequenced in a study of OX40 agonist ivuxolimab in advanced cancers. Some clones are missing from TCRdb's copy, which holds only in-frame ones; the method was immunoSEQ multiplex PCR. There are 99,000 or so clones in the sample; approximately 94% occur only once, and 0.15% to 0.2% lies in the top ten. The sequencing used CD4+ or CD8+ T cells sorted from blood, collected in a trial of the OX40 agonist ivuxolimab. These receptors all stem from an adult with an advanced solid tumor such as melanoma, head and neck, liver or kidney cancer.

V gene TRBV7-3 combines with J gene TRBJ2-6; D not resolved. This CDR3 is built from 14 residues. The ends were cut back, 4 bases at V and 0 bases at J, with 4 bases in the middle. Germline V gene lookup returns CDR1 SGHTA and CDR2 FQGTGA. CDR3 in amino acids: CASSSISGANVLTF. CDR3 sequence (DNA): TGTGCCAGCAGCTCGATCTCTGGGGCCAACGTCCTGACTTTC.

The genes are TRBV7-6 and TRBJ2-7; D not certain. Germline-derived CDR1 and CDR2 are SGHVS and FNYEAQ. The CDR3 has 15 amino acids. Trimming shortened V by 2 bases and J by 0 bases, and 11 bases separated the two germline ends. CDR3 in DNA: TGTGCCAGCAGCTTATTCGATCGGGCCTCCTACGAGCAGTACTTC. Its translation is CASSLFDRASYEQYF.

The rearrangement links TRBV4-1 to TRBJ1-5, with D possibly matching TRBD1 (6 bases). The CDR3 sequence is 17 residues long. Germline assignment: CDR1 MGHRA and CDR2 YSYEKL. V was clipped by 1 base and J by 7 bases, with 20 bases between them. CDR3: CASSQGRLGGRRQPQHF. The CDR3 coding sequence is TGCGCCAGCAGCCAAGGCCGCTTGGGGGGGCGGAGGCAGCCCCAGCATTTT.

J is TRBJ2-3 and V is TRBV9; 7 bases fit TRBD1. The CDR3 sequence is 17 residues long. V was pared by 4 bases and J by 0 bases, with 11 bases of the junction left unmatched. Germline CDR1 reads SGDLS; CDR2 reads YYNGEE. CDR3 sequence: CASSPLSPGQSTDTQYF. The CDR3 region has the DNA TGTGCCAGCAGCCCCCTAAGTCCGGGACAGAGCACAGATACGCAGTATTTT.

The V gene is TRBV10-3, the J gene TRBJ1-2, with 10 bases that match TRBD1. After removal of 6 bases from V and 4 bases from J, the junction contained 5 bases not matched to a gene. Germline V gene lookup returns CDR1 ENHRY and CDR2 SYGVKD. The CDR3 sequence is 14 residues long. CDR3 in amino acids: CAIRGTGVGYGYTF. The CDR3 DNA is TGTGCCATCAGGGGGACAGGGGTTGGCTATGGCTACACCTTC.

This sequence joins TRBV4-1 and TRBJ2-3; 14 nucleotides align to TRBD2. The CDR3 runs to 19 residues. Germline V gene sequence: CDR1 MGHRA, CDR2 YSYEKL. V lost 0 bases to trimming and J lost 5 bases; unmatched junction nucleotides: 10. In DNA, the CDR3 is TGCGCCAGCAGCCAAGAACGGGGGACTAGCGGGAGACTTATAGATACGCAGTATTTT. Amino acid sequence: CASSQERGTSGRLIDTQYF.

The chain couples TRBV18 to TRBJ1-6; D perhaps matches TRBD1 (6 bases). This CDR3 is built from 13 residues. V lost 3 bases, J lost 9 bases, and 9 bases lay in between. Germline CDR1 is KGHSH and CDR2 is LQKENI. The CDR3 sequence is CASSPPGVSPLHF. As DNA, the CDR3 is TGTGCCAGCTCACCTCCAGGGGTTTCACCCCTCCACTTT.

J is TRBJ2-1 and V is TRBV5-8; the D gene is possibly TRBD1 (5 bases). V shed 1 base and J shed 6 bases, with 14 bases lying between them. Germline CDR1 is SGHTS and CDR2 is YDEGEE. This CDR3 spans 15 amino acids. CDR3 in DNA: TGTGCCAGCAGCTTGCTGCAGGGATTTTCCAATGAGCAGTTCTTC. Amino acids: CASSLLQGFSNEQFF.

V is TRBV7-3 and J is TRBJ1-2; TRBD1 is a possible D gene (5 bases). CDR3 length: 14 amino acids. Looked up from germline, CDR1 is SGHTA and CDR2 is FQGTGA. Trimming pared 1 base from V and 7 bases from J, leaving 13 bases between. The CDR3 nucleotides read TGTGCCAGCAGCTTAAGGGGCAGGGAGAGTGGCTACACCTTC. It yields the protein CASSLRGRESGYTF.

The CDR3 coding sequence is TGTGCCAGCAGCCCGGGACAGAGCTATGGCTACACCTTC. Translation: CASSPGQSYGYTF. The rearrangement links TRBV7-2 to TRBJ1-2; 7 bases match TRBD1. Germline V gene data show CDR1 as SGHTA and CDR2 as FQGNSA. The J segment lost 4 bases and the V segment lost 5 bases, leaving 4 bases of the junction unmatched. The CDR3 consists of 13 residues.

The V and J genes are TRBV9 and TRBJ1-2; D call uncertain. The V end was cut by 1 base, the J end by 6 bases, with 13 bases between. Germline V lookup: CDR1 SGDLS, CDR2 YYNGEE. This CDR3 contains 14 residues. CDR3 protein: CASSVNIGGDGYTF. The CDR3, as DNA: TGTGCCAGCAGCGTAAACATCGGAGGAGATGGCTACACCTTC.

The rearrangement joins TRBV7-2 to TRBJ1-2; D possibly corresponds to TRBD1 (5 bases). Looked up from germline, CDR1 is SGHTA and CDR2 is FQGNSA. V shed 2 bases and J shed 3 bases, with 13 bases lying between them. This CDR3 is built from 15 residues. The CDR3 sequence is CASSLMTVGDYGYTF. The CDR3 coding sequence is TGTGCCAGCAGCTTAATGACAGTCGGAGACTATGGCTACACCTTC.

V usage is TRBV19 and J usage is TRBJ1-1, with 7 bases that match TRBD1. The CDR3 runs 16 residues. Germline V gives CDR1 LNHDA, CDR2 SQIVND (reference sequence). With 2 bases clipped from V and 0 bases from J, the junction kept 6 bases outside the gene matches. Written as DNA, the CDR3 is TGTGCCAGTAGTATACGACAGGGACTTATGAACACTGAAGCTTTCTTT. It specifies CASSIRQGLMNTEAFF.

The V gene is TRBV7-2, the J gene TRBJ2-6, with D perhaps matching TRBD2 (5 bases). This CDR3 comprises 16 residues. Germline V gives CDR1 SGHTA, CDR2 FQGNSA. Trimming removed 4 bases at V and 1 base at J, with 11 bases between. CDR3 nucleotides: TGTGCCAGCAGCTCCCGGGGTCCATCTGGGGCCAACGTCCTGACTTTC. This encodes CASSSRGPSGANVLTF.

The chain links TRBV4-3 to TRBJ2-1; 8 bases line up with TRBD2. J gave up 0 bases and V 2 bases, and 6 bases lay outside the gene matches. CDR1 and CDR2 (germline): LGHNA, YSLEER. The CDR3 consists of 17 residues. Here the CDR3 DNA reads TGCGCCAGCAGCCAATTCACCGGGGGGGGCTCCTACAATGAGCAGTTCTTC. It translates to CASSQFTGGGSYNEQFF.

The chain employs TRBV27 and TRBJ2-7; D tentatively reads TRBD1 or TRBD2 (6 bases each). The CDR3 loop spans 16 amino acids. The V end was cut by 0 bases, the J end by 3 bases, with 15 bases between. The germline CDR1 and CDR2 sequences are MNHEY and SMNVEV (reference sequence). DNA for the CDR3: TGTGCCAGCAGTTTATCGGGGGCGGGGTTTTTCTACGAGCAGTACTTC. Its translation: CASSLSGAGFFYEQYF.

The J gene is TRBJ1-1, the V gene TRBV5-7; D may be TRBD1 (5 bases). TRBV5-7 is recorded as an ORF, its role being uncertain. This CDR3 has 13 amino acids. V lost 1 base, J lost 1 base, and 5 bases lay in between. The CDR3 is CASSLTGNTEAFF. In DNA form, the CDR3 reads TGTGCCAGCAGCTTGACAGGGAACACTGAAGCTTTCTTT.

The chain links TRBV6-5 to TRBJ1-2, with D maybe TRBD1 (5 bases). The CDR3 has 15 amino acids. Germline V lookup: CDR1 MNHEY, CDR2 SVGAGI. The V end lost 4 bases, the J end lost 0 bases, and 12 bases lay between the germline ends. The CDR3 reads CASSSDSTPNYGYTF. The CDR3 bases are TGTGCCAGCAGTTCCGACAGTACTCCTAACTATGGCTACACCTTC.

V gene TRBV28 combines with J gene TRBJ1-3, with D possibly matching TRBD1 (5 bases). The CDR3 length is 15 residues. V lost 5 bases to trimming and J lost 0 bases, with 11 bases between them. Germline CDR1 is MDHEN and CDR2 is SYDVKM. CDR3 sequence: CASSGALGSGNTIYF. CDR3 nucleotides: TGTGCCAGCAGTGGGGCCCTCGGCTCTGGAAACACCATATATTTT.

This clone was observed a handful of times. This chain uses TRBV10-3 with TRBJ1-1; the match to TRBD1 covers 9 bases. Germline V lookup: CDR1 ENHRY, CDR2 SYGVKD. The CDR3 runs to 13 residues. V dropped 7 bases and J dropped 5; count of bases not matched to a gene: 5. Here the CDR3 DNA reads TGTGCCATCAAGACGACAGGGGGGACTGAAGCTTTCTTT. Its protein product is CAIKTTGGTEAFF.

The rearrangement joins TRBV7-8 to TRBJ1-6, with unresolved D. The germline V gene encodes CDR1 SGHVS and CDR2 FQNEAQ. V dropped 2 bases and J dropped 7 bases, with 21 bases sitting between them. There are 18 residues in the CDR3. CDR3 DNA sequence: TGTGCCAGCAGCTTAAGGTCACAACCCAACCCGGGGAATTCACCCCTCCACTTT. Amino acids: CASSLRSQPNPGNSPLHF.

V gene TRBV6-1 combines with J gene TRBJ2-2; possibly TRBD1 for D (5 bases). The ends were cut back, 1 base at V and 3 bases at J, with 9 bases in the middle. Germline V CDR1 and CDR2: MNHNS, SASEGT. There are 15 residues in the CDR3. The CDR3 coding sequence is TGTGCCAGCAGTGAAGTCTTCAGGGACACCGGGGAGCTGTTTTTT. Translated, it gives CASSEVFRDTGELFF.

The rearrangement links TRBV19 to TRBJ2-1; D remains ambiguous. The CDR3 has 11 amino acids. V dropped 3 bases and J dropped 11 bases, with 8 bases sitting between them. CDR1 and CDR2 from the germline V gene are LNHDA and SQIVND (reference sequence). The CDR3 is CASSIEEKQFF. The CDR3 DNA reads as TGTGCCAGTAGTATCGAAGAAAAGCAGTTCTTC.

CDR3 in DNA: TGTGCCAGCAGTTCAGGTCCCGAGCAGTACTTC. Its translation: CASSSGPEQYF. The J gene is TRBJ2-7, the V gene TRBV28; no definite D call. Trimming removed 4 bases from V and 6 bases from J, with 7 bases in between. Germline CDR1 MDHEN, CDR2 SYDVKM. CDR3 length equals 11 residues.

As for this clone: No conserved phenylalanine or tryptophan ends this CDR3, so it is likely a read error. No DNA is shown, since the ends of the CDR3 on it are uncertain; the CDR3 is the one TCRdb lists. The rearrangement joins TRBV10-1 to TRBJ2-6; TRBD1 reflects the table's D call only, with no check against the DNA. Germline loops: CDR1 WNHNN, CDR2 SYGVQD (reference sequence). The CDR3 has 12 residues if both end residues are counted. CDR3 sequence: CASSNPKVPDTP.

This chain's CDR3 is CASSAEGTSGYNEQFF. DNA for the CDR3: TGTGCCAGCAGCGCCGAAGGGACTAGCGGATACAATGAGCAGTTCTTC. The V gene is TRBV9, the J gene TRBJ2-1; 11 bases are shared with TRBD2. The CDR3 is 16 residues long. The germline gives CDR1 SGDLS, CDR2 YYNGEE. Trimming cost V 3 bases and J 4 bases; bases outside gene matches: 6.